This TCR beta chain was sequenced during a study of OX40 agonist ivuxolimab in advanced cancers. Study in general: Ivuxolimab was administered intravenously to patients at 0.01 to 10 mg/kg every 2 weeks. Of mixed ages from roughly 23 to 80 and averaging about 56 years, the group was more than 65% male. Partial response was recorded in three patients: one hepatocellular carcinoma and two cutaneous melanoma cases.

The V end lost 7 bases, the J end lost 1 base, and 7 bases lay between the germline ends. CDR1 is DFQATT and CDR2 is SNEGSKA in the germline V gene (reference sequence). This CDR3 has 11 amino acids. Concerning this clone: Its specificity is unknown.

Study results and limitations: People who partly responded at 0.1-3.0 mg/kg had some of the least clonal expansion seen.

TCRdb's table, derived via immunoSEQ multiplex PCR, lists solely in-frame clones and lacks some. In the table there are about 100,000 clones, roughly 90% of which are singletons. This chain uses TRBV20-1 with TRBJ1-1; D is undetermined. The TCR was taken from an adult with an advanced solid tumor such as melanoma, head and neck, liver or kidney cancer. This specimen was CD4+ or CD8+ T cells sorted from blood, taken in a trial of the OX40 agonist ivuxolimab. CDR3 in amino acids: CSVRRNTEAFF. In DNA, the CDR3 is TGCAGTGTCCGTCGGAACACTGAAGCTTTCTTT.